This T cell receptor beta chain was observed in a study of PD-1 blockade in mismatch repair-deficient tumors. Repertoires were generated with immunoSEQ multiplex PCR, while TCRdb's copy carries only in-frame clones and drops some. The sample contains 100,000 to 150,000 clones, more than 85% of which appear only once. Mismatch repair deficiency was confirmed in all patients, by PCR or immunohistochemistry. The material was peripheral blood, obtained 44 weeks after starting pembrolizumab. This clonotype was sampled from an adult with mismatch repair-deficient cancer.

This CDR3 reads CASSPGRNNEQFF. CDR3 DNA sequence: TGTGCCAGCAGCCCCGGACGTAACAATGAGCAGTTCTTC. The J gene is TRBJ2-1, the V gene TRBV13; no firm D call. V lost 5 bases and J lost 5, with 10 bases in between. The germline gives CDR1 PRHDT, CDR2 FYEKMQ (reference sequence). This CDR3 has 13 amino acids.